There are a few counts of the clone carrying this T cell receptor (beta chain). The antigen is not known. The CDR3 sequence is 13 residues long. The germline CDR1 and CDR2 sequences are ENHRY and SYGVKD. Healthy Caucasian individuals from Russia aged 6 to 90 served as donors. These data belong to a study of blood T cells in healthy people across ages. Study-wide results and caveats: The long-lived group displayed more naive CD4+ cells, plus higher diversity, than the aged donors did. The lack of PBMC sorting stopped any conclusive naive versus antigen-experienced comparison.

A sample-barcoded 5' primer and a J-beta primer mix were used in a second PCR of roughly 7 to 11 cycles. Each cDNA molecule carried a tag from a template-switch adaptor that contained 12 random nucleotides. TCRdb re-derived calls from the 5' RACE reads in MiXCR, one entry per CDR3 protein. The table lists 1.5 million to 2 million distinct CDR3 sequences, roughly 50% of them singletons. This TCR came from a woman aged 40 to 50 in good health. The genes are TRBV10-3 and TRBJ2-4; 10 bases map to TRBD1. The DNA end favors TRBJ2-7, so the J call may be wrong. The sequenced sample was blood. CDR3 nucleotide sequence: TGTGCCACCGGGACAGGGGATAGAAACGAGCAGTACTTC. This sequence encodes CATGTGDRNEQYF.